The clone carrying this T cell receptor beta chain was observed a handful of times. This entry is derived from a study of response to subunit inactivated influenza vaccine. One entry per CDR3 protein results from TCRdb running MiXCR on the RT-PCR reads. The sample holds roughly 500,000 distinct CDR3 sequences; around 25% are singletons and the top ten take approximately 2.9%. The data also belong to a second study, concerning T cells expressing NK-cell markers. Turning to that study: The authors made TCR beta cDNA libraries by 5'RACE template switching. This switching added a universal primer site and UMIs. Sequencing of TCR beta repertoires drew on sorted CD3+CD56+NKG2C+, CD3+CD56+NKG2C- and CD3+CD56-NKG2C+ T cells. Seven of the eight sequenced donors were classified as HCMV-seropositive, and one was classified as seronegative. The use of an anti-gamma-delta TCR antibody, which was added in several experiments, restricted sorting to T cells expressing alpha-beta TCR. The CD3+CD56-NKG2C+ fraction of a handful of donors was likewise dominated by these clonotypes.

Sample: CD4+ T cells sorted from PBMCs, taken about 12 days after vaccination. The sequence was collected from a man over 45 who received an inactivated influenza vaccine.

In nucleotides, the CDR3 is TGCAGCCTTTCCCTCCGGGACAGGGGTAACATTCAGTACTTC. As protein: CSLSLRDRGNIQYF. The chain couples TRBV20-1 to TRBJ2-4, with 10 bases aligning to TRBD1. Germline CDR1 is DFQATT and CDR2 is SNEGSKA (reference sequence). The CDR3 contains 14 residues.